The clone carrying this T cell receptor (beta chain) was recorded once. Per germline, CDR1 LGHDT and CDR2 YNNKEL (reference sequence). V was pared by 0 bases and J by 8 bases, with 11 bases of the junction left unmatched. The CDR3 covers 16 residues. Measured with immunoSEQ multiplex PCR; TCRdb has only the in-frame clones, and not every one. The sample has 140,000 or so clones, 85% to 90% seen once; the top ten hold around 38%. These data are taken from a study of blood T cell repertoires in COVID-19. This chain links TRBV3-1 (or the pseudogene TRBV3-2) with TRBJ1-2; 8 nucleotides match TRBD1. This receptor was identified in a middle-aged man who had recovered from COVID-19. The specimen sequenced was peripheral blood. The CDR3 DNA reads TGTGCCAGCAGCCAAGAGGACAGGGCCCCTCTGCGCGGCTACACCTTC. It encodes CASSQEDRAPLRGYTF.